This T cell receptor (beta chain) appears in the sequencing data of a study of CD8+CD57+ T cells in acquired aplastic anemia. Study information: Healthy CD8+ samples averaged about 11.0 million reads. Study-wide results and limits: Controls did not differ significantly from patients in CD8+ Simpson's diversity. Patients and controls had in common 25 to 35 CD8+ CDR3 sequences.

V shed 0 bases and J 8 bases; nucleotides not matched to a gene: 7. Germline V gene data show CDR1 as SGHRS and CDR2 as YFSETQ. The CDR3 consists of 15 residues. Genomic DNA acted as the template from which TCR beta VDJ combination and CDR3 sequence profiling were carried out. MiXCR, applied by TCRdb to the reads, yields one record per CDR3 protein. Among approximately 130,000 distinct CDR3 sequences listed, roughly 40% were seen once. This clonotype was seen at least ten times. Antigen specificity is unknown. The specimen was sorted CD4+, CD8+, or CD8+CD57+ T cells (not recorded which) from PBMCs. The J gene is TRBJ2-1, the V gene TRBV5-1; 8 nucleotides line up with TRBD2. The source of this sequence is a human donor in good health, serving as a control. CDR3 sequence (DNA): TGCGCCAGCAGCTTGGGGAGCGGGAGAGGTTATGAGCAGTTCTTC. Translating gives CASSLGSGRGYEQFF.